The 19 T cell receptor beta chains below were found in one sample sequenced in a study of blood T cell repertoires in COVID-19 (dated by TCRdb to 2018 to 2020). Library construction relied on the immunoSEQ multiplex PCR assay. TCRdb obtained this table from immuneACCESS and retained in-frame rearrangements with V and J assigned. These tables miss some clones; where compared with another copy, unresolved V genes account for less than half of the shortfall, and the remainder is unexplained. The sample table shows approximately 94,000 clones, and around 88% are seen once. Approximately 5% of the sample comes from the top ten. What was sequenced was peripheral blood. These receptors all come from a human donor in a cohort sampled during active COVID-19.

This chain uses TRBV20-1 with TRBJ2-1, with 7 bases fitting TRBD1. Germline-derived CDR1 and CDR2 are DFQATT and SNEGSKA (reference sequence). V was pared by 7 bases and J by 7 bases, with 4 bases of the junction left unmatched. This CDR3 has 11 amino acids. The CDR3 nucleotides are TGCAGTGTCCTACAGGGGAATGAGCAGTTCTTC. Encoded protein: CSVLQGNEQFF.

In its sample, this clone was seen once. The chain combines TRBV28 with TRBJ2-7; 7 bases map to TRBD1. Losses at the gene ends were 5 bases for V and 2 bases for J; bases not matched to a gene: 6. The CDR3 runs to 14 residues. The V gene's germline CDR1 is MDHEN and CDR2 SYDVKM. The CDR3 spells CASSRQGVTYEQYF. CDR3 sequence (DNA): TGTGCCAGCAGTCGTCAGGGGGTCACCTACGAGCAGTACTTC. Together with reference TRBV28 and TRBJ2-7, the CDR3 gives the full variable domain: DVKVTQSSRYLVKRTGEKVFLECVQDMDHENMFWYRQDPGLGLRLIYFSYDVKMKEKGDIPEGYSVSREKKERFSLILESASTNQTSMYLCASSRQGVTYEQYFGPGTRLTVT.

There are a few counts of this clone. J is TRBJ1-3 and V is TRBV9; 9 bases match TRBD1. Germline lookup yields CDR1 SGDLS and CDR2 YYNGEE. After removal of 4 bases from V and 1 base from J, the junction contained 15 bases not matched to a gene. This CDR3 has 19 residues. The CDR3 DNA sequence: TGTGCCAGCAGCATCACCGACGGACAGGGGCGTATGTCTGGAAACACCATATATTTT. Its protein product is CASSITDGQGRMSGNTIYF.

This clone was seen only a few times. The gene calls are TRBV2 and TRBJ2-7; TRBD2 agrees at 8 bases. With V trimmed by 6 bases and J by 6 bases, 13 bases remained unmatched. Germline assignment: CDR1 SNHLY and CDR2 FYNNEI. This CDR3 has 15 residues. The DNA for the CDR3 is TGTGCCAGCAGCCTCACTAGGAGCGGGAGTGGCGAGCAGTACTTC. As protein: CASSLTRSGSGEQYF.

This clone has just one count. The chain combines TRBV11-3 with TRBJ1-6; D is perhaps TRBD1 (6 bases). Germline V gene lookup returns CDR1 SGHNT and CDR2 YENEEA. This CDR3 comprises 14 residues. V gave up 6 bases and J gave up 7 bases, with 13 bases separating them. The CDR3 is CASRFTGLNSPLHF. In nucleotides, the CDR3 is TGTGCCAGCAGATTCACAGGGCTCAATTCACCCCTCCACTTT.

V and J are TRBV15 and TRBJ1-3; D is undetermined. Germline V lookup: CDR1 LNHNV, CDR2 YYDKDF (reference sequence). CDR3 length equals 13 residues. Trimming shortened V by 5 bases and J by 8 bases, and 13 bases separated the two germline ends. In DNA form, the CDR3 reads TGTGCCACCAGCGGCCTTTCCGGAGACACCATATATTTT. It is translated as CATSGLSGDTIYF.

The V call is TRBV28, the J call TRBJ1-2; 8 positions agree with TRBD1. V gave up 6 bases and J gave up 4 bases; unmatched junction bases: 4. The germline V gene encodes CDR1 MDHEN and CDR2 SYDVKM. This CDR3 is 13 amino acids long. CDR3 region: CASRPGTGYGYTF. CDR3 coding DNA: TGTGCCAGCAGACCCGGGACAGGCTATGGCTACACCTTC.

This clone was picked up one time. V and J are TRBV28 and TRBJ2-1, with 12 bases identical to TRBD1. V was clipped by 4 bases and J by 9 bases; unmatched bases: 10. Germline V gene sequence: CDR1 MDHEN, CDR2 SYDVKM. The CDR3 sequence is 16 residues long. As DNA, the CDR3 is TGTGCCAGCAGTTCCATAGCCGGGACAGGGGGCTTTGAGCAGTTCTTC. Its translation: CASSSIAGTGGFEQFF.

This clone was observed a few times. The chain employs TRBV12-5 and TRBJ1-1, with TRBD1 as a possible D gene (5 bases). The CDR3 has 13 residues. Germline CDR1 LGHNT, CDR2 FRNRAP. Between the trimmed V and J ends, which lost 5 bases and 5 bases, there was a span of 12 bases. The CDR3 reads CASGLRVETEAFF. The CDR3 DNA reads as TGTGCTAGTGGTCTCAGGGTTGAGACTGAAGCTTTCTTT.

The genes are TRBV5-1 and TRBJ2-3, with 13 positions matching TRBD2. The length of the CDR3 is 19 residues. Germline V gene lookup returns CDR1 SGHRS and CDR2 YFSETQ. With V trimmed by 0 bases and J by 4 bases, 11 bases remained unmatched. The DNA of the CDR3 is TGCGCCAGCAGCTTGGACCCCAAGCGGACTAGCGGGAGTGCAGATACGCAGTATTTT. Translating it yields CASSLDPKRTSGSADTQYF.

This chain's CDR3 is CASSVTSTDTQYF. The CDR3 DNA follows: TGTGCCAGCAGCGTCACTAGCACAGATACGCAGTATTTT. This chain uses TRBV13 with TRBJ2-3; D call uncertain. The CDR3 extends over 13 amino acids. V lost 5 bases and J 0 bases, leaving 6 bases between the germline ends. Germline V CDR1 and CDR2: PRHDT, FYEKMQ (reference sequence).

V usage is TRBV11-1 and J usage is TRBJ1-2; maybe TRBD1 (6 bases). The V end lost 6 bases, the J end lost 7 bases, and 15 bases lay between the germline ends. This CDR3 region has 13 residues. The germline CDR1 and CDR2 sequences are SGHAT and FQDESV (reference sequence). The CDR3 DNA reads as TGTGCCAGCAGTTCGTCGACAGGCGGTGGCTACACCTTC. Residues: CASSSSTGGGYTF.

This rearrangement joins TRBV19 to TRBJ2-7, with D unresolved. Germline values: CDR1 LNHDA, CDR2 SQIVND (reference sequence). With 5 bases removed from V and 1 base from J, the gap between germline ends came to 9 bases. The CDR3 has 13 residues. The CDR3 bases are TGTGCCAGTAGTTACAAGTCTTCCTACGAGCAGTACTTC. Its translation: CASSYKSSYEQYF.

The chain uses TRBV10-3 and TRBJ2-1; TRBD1 agrees at 8 bases. Per the germline V gene, CDR1 is ENHRY and CDR2 is SYGVKD. CDR3 length: 12 residues. The ends lost 6 bases at V and 9 bases at J; junction bases unmatched: 4. The CDR3 sequence is CAIRQGAGEQFF. Here the CDR3 DNA reads TGTGCCATCAGGCAGGGGGCGGGTGAGCAGTTCTTC.

The chain carries TRBV5-1 and TRBJ1-1, with 8 positions matching TRBD1. The CDR3 has 13 residues. Per the germline V gene, CDR1 is SGHRS and CDR2 is YFSETQ. Germline trimming cut 0 bases from V and 6 bases from J; bases unmatched to any gene: 1. The DNA of the CDR3 is TGCGCCAGCAGCTTGGGGACAGGGCCTGAAGCTTTCTTT. Protein sequence: CASSLGTGPEAFF.

This clone was detected once. CDR3 nucleotide sequence: TGCGCCAGCAGCCAGAGGACGGGGGGCGGTTCACCCCTCCACTTT. Translation gives CASSQRTGGGSPLHF. The gene calls are TRBV5-1 and TRBJ1-6; tentatively, D is TRBD1 (6 bases). Germline V gene lookup returns CDR1 SGHRS and CDR2 YFSETQ. This CDR3 has 15 amino acids. Trimming took 4 bases from V and 9 from J, leaving 17 bases between them. The whole variable domain, filled in from reference TRBV5-1 and TRBJ1-6, reads KAGVTQTPRYLIKTRGQQVTLSCSPISGHRSVSWYQQTPGQGLQFLFEYFSETQRNKGNFPGRFSGRQFSNSRSEMNVSTLELGDSALYLCASSQRTGGGSPLHFGNGTRLTVT.

The rearrangement uses TRBV19 and TRBJ2-1, with D possibly TRBD1 on 5 matching bases. Germline V lookup: CDR1 LNHDA, CDR2 SQIVND (reference sequence). Trimming removed 3 bases at V and 7 bases at J, with 19 bases between. There are 16 residues in the CDR3. CDR3 DNA sequence: TGTGCCAGTAGTATCGACAGCCCCTCTAGAATGAATGAGCAGTTCTTC. This translates into CASSIDSPSRMNEQFF.

The J gene is TRBJ2-7, the V gene TRBV5-6; 9 bases align to TRBD1. CDR1 and CDR2 from the germline V gene are SGHDT and YYEEEE. CDR3 length: 15 residues. V was clipped by 4 bases and J by 3 bases; unmatched bases: 8. The CDR3 nucleotides are TGTGCCAGCAGCCGCACGGGACAGGGTTTCTACGAGCAGTACTTC. It codes for CASSRTGQGFYEQYF. Filled out from reference TRBV5-6 and TRBJ2-7, the complete variable domain reads DAGVTQSPTHLIKTRGQQVTLRCSPKSGHDTVSWYQQALGQGPQFIFQYYEEEERQRGNFPDRFSGHQFPNYSSELNVNALLLGDSALYLCASSRTGQGFYEQYFGPGTRLTVT.

This clone was observed a single time. The genes are TRBV7-2 and TRBJ2-7; 11 bases map to TRBD2. This CDR3 is 15 amino acids long. The V segment lost 5 bases and the J segment 3 bases; nucleotides outside the gene matches: 6. CDR1 SGHTA and CDR2 FQGNSA come from the germline V gene. The CDR3 bases are TGTGCCAGCAGCCTAGGTGGACTAGCGGGCTACGAGCAGTACTTC. Its protein product is CASSLGGLAGYEQYF.